The entry below gives a single TCR beta chain sequence along with its context. This CDR3 is 14 amino acids long. Unmatched junction bases numbered 5, after V lost 5 bases and J lost 2 bases. Germline V gives CDR1 MNHEY, CDR2 SVGAGI. The data derive from a study of blood T cell repertoires in COVID-19. In the study overall: COVID-19 samples from acute and convalescent phases originated in the United States, Italy and Spain. Nucleic acid was either cDNA or gDNA, and it came from T cells, B-cell-depleted T cells, or PBMCs.

Enrolment of Seattle patients took place during active infection, and they were followed longitudinally. Original analysis: It was from reference gene primer amplification that nucleated cell counts were estimated. TCRdb's table, derived via immunoSEQ multiplex PCR, lists solely in-frame clones and lacks some. V and J calls and clone size come straight from that table; D and trimming were deduced from the DNA. The sample yields around 120,000 clones, 90% seen once. Sequencing input: peripheral blood. This receptor was obtained from a man in his fifties or sixties with COVID-19, enrolled during active disease. This chain joins TRBV6-5 and TRBJ2-7, with 8 bases fitting TRBD1. CDR3 sequence: CASSRTGLTYEQYF. In DNA form, the CDR3 reads TGTGCCAGCAGTAGGACAGGGCTAACCTACGAGCAGTACTTC.